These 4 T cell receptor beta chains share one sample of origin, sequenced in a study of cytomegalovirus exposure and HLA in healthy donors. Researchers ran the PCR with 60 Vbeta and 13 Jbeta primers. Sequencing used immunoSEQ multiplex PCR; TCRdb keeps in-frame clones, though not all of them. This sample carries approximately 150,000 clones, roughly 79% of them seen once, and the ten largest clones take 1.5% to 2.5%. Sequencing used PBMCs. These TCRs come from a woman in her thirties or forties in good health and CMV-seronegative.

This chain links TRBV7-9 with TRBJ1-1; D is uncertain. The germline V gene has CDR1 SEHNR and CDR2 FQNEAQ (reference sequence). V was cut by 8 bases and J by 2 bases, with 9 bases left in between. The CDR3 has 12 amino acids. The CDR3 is CASGTINTEAFF. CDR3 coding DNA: TGTGCCAGCGGAACTATTAACACTGAAGCTTTCTTT.

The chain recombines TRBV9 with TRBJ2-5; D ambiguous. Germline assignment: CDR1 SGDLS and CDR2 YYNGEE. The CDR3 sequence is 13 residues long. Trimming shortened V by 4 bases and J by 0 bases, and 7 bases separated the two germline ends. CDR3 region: CASSPMYQETQYF. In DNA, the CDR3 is TGTGCCAGCAGCCCCATGTACCAAGAGACCCAGTACTTC.

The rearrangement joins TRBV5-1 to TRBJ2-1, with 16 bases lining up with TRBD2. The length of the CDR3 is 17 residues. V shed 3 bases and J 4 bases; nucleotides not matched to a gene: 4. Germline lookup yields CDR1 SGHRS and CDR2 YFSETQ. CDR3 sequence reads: CASSSGGLAGGYNEQFF. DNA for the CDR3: TGCGCCAGCAGCTCCGGGGGACTAGCGGGAGGGTACAATGAGCAGTTCTTC.

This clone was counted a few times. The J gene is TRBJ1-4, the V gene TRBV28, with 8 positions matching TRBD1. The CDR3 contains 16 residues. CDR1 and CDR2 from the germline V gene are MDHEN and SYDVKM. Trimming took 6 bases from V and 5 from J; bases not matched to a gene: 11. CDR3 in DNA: TGTGCCAGCAGCCCCCTCGGACAGGGTGGGAATGAAAAACTGTTTTTT. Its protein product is CASSPLGQGGNEKLFF.